These 12 T cell receptor beta chains came from one sample sequenced in a study of response to subunit inactivated influenza vaccine. TCRdb re-called the RT-PCR reads through MiXCR, storing one row per CDR3 protein. The table lists hundreds of thousands of distinct CDR3 sequences, about 15% of them singletons. This material consisted of PBMCs from blood, taken 14 days before vaccination. These receptors were taken from a man in his fifties or sixties who received an inactivated influenza vaccine.

This clonotype was recorded a few times. The V gene is TRBV4-3, the J gene TRBJ2-7; D remains ambiguous. The CDR3 covers 15 residues. V lost 4 bases to trimming and J lost 1 base, with 14 bases between them. Germline values: CDR1 LGHNA, CDR2 YSLEER. As DNA, the CDR3 is TGCGCCAGCAGCCCTCTACCCGGGTTGTCCTACGAGCAGTACTTC. This encodes CASSPLPGLSYEQYF.

J is TRBJ2-1 and V is TRBV9; D gene uncertain. CDR3 size: 12 residues. Germline V CDR1 and CDR2: SGDLS, YYNGEE. Deletions cut 4 bases from V and 5 bases from J, with 7 bases between. The CDR3 loop is CASSYENNEQFF. The DNA for the CDR3 is TGTGCCAGCAGCTATGAAAACAATGAGCAGTTCTTC.

The chain links TRBV28 to TRBJ2-5, with D unresolved. The CDR3 runs 13 residues. Germline loops: CDR1 MDHEN, CDR2 SYDVKM. V lost 2 bases to trimming and J lost 5 bases, with 9 bases between them. CDR3 nucleotides: TGTGCCAGCAGTTTAGGGTTCACGGAGACCCAGTACTTC. Its translation is CASSLGFTETQYF. Filled out from reference TRBV28 and TRBJ2-5, the complete variable domain reads DVKVTQSSRYLVKRTGEKVFLECVQDMDHENMFWYRQDPGLGLRLIYFSYDVKMKEKGDIPEGYSVSREKKERFSLILESASTNQTSMYLCASSLGFTETQYFGPGTRLLVL.

This clonotype was counted a few times. V gene TRBV11-1 combines with J gene TRBJ1-3; no definite D call. CDR3 length: 12 residues. In germline, CDR1 is SGHAT, CDR2 FQDESV (reference sequence). Trimming shortened V by 5 bases and J by 2 bases, and 4 bases separated the two germline ends. This chain's CDR3 is CASSTTGNTIYF. The CDR3 DNA reads as TGTGCCAGCAGCACTACTGGAAACACCATATATTTT.

This clonotype was detected a few times. The chain links TRBV6-1 to TRBJ1-1; possible D gene TRBD1, 5 bases. V shed 4 bases and J shed 0 bases, with 9 bases lying between them. CDR3 length: 14 residues. CDR1 MNHNS and CDR2 SASEGT come from the germline V gene. DNA of the CDR3: TGTGCCAGCAGTGGAGGGGCATTGAACACTGAAGCTTTCTTT. Translating gives CASSGGALNTEAFF.

The sample holds many counts of this clonotype. The chain recombines TRBV7-9 with TRBJ1-4; the match to TRBD1 covers 9 bases. Germline trimming cut 8 bases from V and 3 bases from J; bases unmatched to any gene: 4. The germline gives CDR1 SEHNR, CDR2 FQNEAQ (reference sequence). This CDR3 spans 14 amino acids. The CDR3 sequence: CASGYRGPNEKLFF. The CDR3 bases are TGTGCCAGCGGCTACAGGGGGCCTAATGAAAAACTGTTTTTT.

The table lists this clonotype with a few counts. This chain connects TRBV7-9 to TRBJ2-3; the D gene is possibly TRBD1 (5 bases). Germline CDR1 and CDR2: SEHNR and FQNEAQ (reference sequence). This CDR3 contains 14 residues. V lost 2 bases, J lost 2 bases, and 8 bases lay in between. DNA for the CDR3: TGTGCCAGCAGCTTACTAGGGGACACAGATACGCAGTATTTT. Protein: CASSLLGDTDTQYF.

V and J are TRBV5-1 and TRBJ1-1, with TRBD1 matching over 9 bases. J gave up 8 bases and V 1 base, and 3 bases lay outside the gene matches. Germline values: CDR1 SGHRS, CDR2 YFSETQ. The CDR3 sequence is 13 residues long. CDR3 loop: CASSLSGTGEAFF. Here the CDR3 DNA reads TGCGCCAGCAGCTTGAGTGGGACAGGGGAAGCTTTCTTT.

The rearrangement joins TRBV10-3 to TRBJ2-2; TRBD1 aligns across 11 bases. V shed 2 bases and J 7 bases; nucleotides not matched to a gene: 6. Germline loops: CDR1 ENHRY, CDR2 SYGVKD. There are 16 residues in the CDR3. DNA for the CDR3: TGTGCCATCAGTGAGGCCGGGACAGGGGGTGTCGGGGAGCTGTTTTTT. This encodes CAISEAGTGGVGELFF.

This clonotype came up many times. The J gene is TRBJ2-1, the V gene TRBV11-2; 12 nucleotides align to TRBD2. CDR3 length: 16 amino acids. Germline assignment: CDR1 SGHAT and CDR2 FQNNGV. Unmatched junction bases numbered 3, after V lost 4 bases and J lost 2 bases. CDR3 sequence: CASSSASGRAYNEQFF. The CDR3 coding sequence is TGTGCCAGCAGCTCTGCTAGCGGGAGGGCCTACAATGAGCAGTTCTTC.

This clonotype appeared a few times. The chain recombines TRBV5-1 with TRBJ2-3; TRBD2 aligns across 8 bases. With 5 bases clipped from V and 4 bases from J, the junction kept 9 bases outside the gene matches. The CDR3 has 15 residues. Germline V lookup: CDR1 SGHRS, CDR2 YFSETQ. The CDR3 loop reads CASRRPGLGSDTQYF. The CDR3 DNA reads as TGCGCCAGCAGGAGACCGGGACTAGGGTCAGATACGCAGTATTTT.

This chain uses TRBV28 with TRBJ1-2; 7 bases map to TRBD1. CDR1 and CDR2 (germline): MDHEN, SYDVKM. CDR3 length: 16 amino acids. V lost 6 bases to trimming and J lost 8 bases; unmatched junction nucleotides: 18. The CDR3 DNA is TGTGCCAGCAGCCCGAAAGGGGACAGCCGCGGCTGGGGCTACACCTTC. Translated: CASSPKGDSRGWGYTF.